The 27 T cell receptor beta chains reported below all come from one sample, sequenced in a study of blood T cell repertoires in COVID-19. Sequencing used immunoSEQ multiplex PCR; TCRdb keeps in-frame clones, though not all of them. The sample shows 70,000 to 90,000 clones, approximately 85% of them seen only once. The sample comprised peripheral blood. All receptors derive from a man aged 50 or older with acute or convalescent COVID-19.

The chain combines TRBV2 with TRBJ1-5; D may be TRBD1 (5 bases). Germline V gives CDR1 SNHLY, CDR2 FYNNEI. V was cut by 3 bases and J by 3 bases, with 9 bases left in between. The CDR3 covers 14 residues. CDR3 nucleotide sequence: TGTGCCAGCAGTGACAGGGCCTACAATCAGCCCCAGCATTTT. Translation: CASSDRAYNQPQHF.

The table lists this clone with a count of one. The CDR3, as DNA: TGTGCCAGCAATCCCGGGACAGTCGACTATGGCTACACCTTC. This sequence encodes CASNPGTVDYGYTF. The chain links TRBV9 to TRBJ1-2; 7 bases agree with TRBD1. Germline V gene data show CDR1 as SGDLS and CDR2 as YYNGEE. This CDR3 region has 14 residues. J was trimmed by 3 bases and V by 6 bases; bases with no gene match: 8. Looking up the rest from reference TRBV9 and TRBJ1-2 gives the full variable domain: DSGVTQTPKHLITATGQRVTLRCSPRSGDLSVYWYQQSLDQGLQFLIQYYNGEERAKGNILERFSAQQFPDLHSELNLSSLELGDSALYFCASNPGTVDYGYTFGSGTRLTVV.

The rearrangement joins TRBV5-1 to TRBJ1-1, with a tentative D call TRBD1 (6 bases). The germline CDR1 and CDR2 sequences are SGHRS and YFSETQ. The CDR3 extends over 13 amino acids. V was pared by 5 bases and J by 5 bases, with 13 bases between. The DNA for the CDR3 is TGCGCCAGCAGGCCGACAGGACGGACTGAAGCTTTCTTT. Translating gives CASRPTGRTEAFF.

The CDR3 nucleotides read TGTGCCAGCAGCTTGTTAAGGACAGGGAGCTACAATGAGCAGTTCTTC. Translated, it gives CASSLLRTGSYNEQFF. V gene TRBV5-4 combines with J gene TRBJ2-1, with TRBD1 matching over 8 bases. Germline trimming cut 1 base from V and 3 bases from J; bases unmatched to any gene: 6. The CDR3 consists of 16 residues. From germline, CDR1 is SGHNT and CDR2 YYREEE (reference sequence).

DNA of the CDR3: TGTGCCAGCAGGGACAGGGTCGATCAGCCCCAGCATTTT. Residues: CASRDRVDQPQHF. This chain uses TRBV6-5 with TRBJ1-5, with 8 bases matching TRBD1. The junction had 3 bases not matched to a gene; V was cut back by 6 bases and J by 5 bases. Germline CDR1 and CDR2: MNHEY and SVGAGI. The CDR3 is made up of 13 amino acids.

The rearrangement links TRBV7-3 to TRBJ2-2; D perhaps matches TRBD1 (6 bases). Germline CDR1 is SGHTA and CDR2 is FQGTGA. CDR3 length: 17 residues. Between the trimmed V and J ends, which lost 2 bases and 3 bases, there was a span of 16 bases. This CDR3 reads CASSLPSTGKDTGELFF. CDR3 DNA: TGTGCCAGCAGCTTACCTTCCACAGGGAAAGACACCGGGGAGCTGTTTTTT.

This rearrangement joins TRBV5-1 to TRBJ2-5; D may be TRBD2 (5 bases). V lost 4 bases, J lost 5 bases, and 15 bases lay in between. This CDR3 is 14 amino acids long. CDR1 SGHRS and CDR2 YFSETQ come from the germline V gene. CDR3 residues: CASSLTTEGETQYF. The CDR3 bases are TGCGCCAGCAGCCTAACCACTGAGGGCGAGACCCAGTACTTC.

The J gene is TRBJ1-5, the V gene TRBV28; 10 bases are a match to TRBD1. The CDR3 covers 14 residues. CDR1 and CDR2 from the germline V gene are MDHEN and SYDVKM. The junction had 5 bases not matched to a gene; V was cut back by 6 bases and J by 6 bases. The CDR3 DNA follows: TGTGCCAGCAGCCTGGGACAGGGGACTCAGCCCCAGCATTTT. The encoded protein is CASSLGQGTQPQHF.

This rearrangement joins TRBV6-5 to TRBJ1-2, with TRBD1 matching over 7 bases. The CDR3 runs to 13 residues. The germline CDR1 and CDR2 sequences are MNHEY and SVGAGI. J lost 6 bases, V lost 5 bases, and 6 bases had no gene match. The CDR3 loop reads CASSPTGLHGYTF. CDR3 DNA: TGTGCCAGCAGTCCGACAGGGTTACATGGCTACACCTTC.

The chain uses TRBV10-2 and TRBJ1-2; TRBD1 matches at 7 bases. Germline trimming cut 2 bases from V and 8 bases from J; bases unmatched to any gene: 5. Per germline, CDR1 WSHSY and CDR2 SAAADI. The CDR3 runs 13 residues. This CDR3 is CASSEGRGIGYTF. The CDR3 nucleotides are TGCGCCAGCAGTGAGGGCAGGGGGATCGGCTACACCTTC.

This clone appeared a single time. The chain has TRBV5-1 and TRBJ2-5; the match to TRBD2 covers 10 bases. The CDR3 totals 15 residues. Per the germline V gene, CDR1 is SGHRS and CDR2 is YFSETQ. Trimming cost V 3 bases and J 4 bases; bases outside gene matches: 6. CDR3 in DNA: TGCGCCAGCAGCTGGGCAGCGGGGGGGCTAGAGACCCAGTACTTC. It codes for CASSWAAGGLETQYF.

This clone was seen a single time. The chain links TRBV11-3 to TRBJ2-7, with D maybe TRBD1 (5 bases). The CDR3 contains 14 residues. V lost 5 bases and J 0 bases, leaving 11 bases between the germline ends. The germline V gene has CDR1 SGHNT and CDR2 YENEEA. The chain's CDR3 is CASSQGHSSYEQYF. The CDR3 DNA follows: TGTGCCAGCAGCCAAGGACATTCCTCCTACGAGCAGTACTTC.

The chain combines TRBV18 with TRBJ2-7; 8 nucleotides agree with TRBD2. V gave up 3 bases and J gave up 5 bases; unmatched junction bases: 12. This CDR3 is built from 16 residues. Germline lookup yields CDR1 KGHSH and CDR2 LQKENI. The CDR3 region is CASSPNTGTRYDEQYF. The CDR3 DNA reads as TGTGCCAGCTCACCCAACACCGGGACTAGATACGACGAGCAGTACTTC.

V is TRBV27 and J is TRBJ2-7; 8 nucleotides align to TRBD1. V shed 2 bases, J shed 3 bases, and the junction held 3 bases outside the gene matches. The germline gives CDR1 MNHEY, CDR2 SMNVEV (reference sequence). This CDR3 has 14 residues. As DNA, the CDR3 is TGTGCCAGCAGTTTAGGCAGGGGGCTCTACGAGCAGTACTTC. Translating it yields CASSLGRGLYEQYF.

This rearrangement joins TRBV3-1 (or the pseudogene TRBV3-2) to TRBJ1-2; 9 positions match TRBD1. The V gene's germline CDR1 is LGHDT and CDR2 YNNKEL (reference sequence). The CDR3 sequence is 15 residues long. V shed 0 bases and J 5 bases; nucleotides not matched to a gene: 4. The CDR3 DNA sequence: TGTGCCAGCAGCCAAGAGGACAGGGGATCGTATGGCTACACCTTC. Translated: CASSQEDRGSYGYTF.

The rearrangement uses TRBV19 and TRBJ1-1; possible D gene TRBD1, 6 bases. Germline lookup yields CDR1 LNHDA and CDR2 SQIVND (reference sequence). The CDR3 is 16 amino acids. With 3 bases removed from V and 1 base from J, the gap between germline ends came to 15 bases. In nucleotides, the CDR3 is TGTGCCAGTAGTATCTCTTCCGACAGGCCGAACACTGAAGCTTTCTTT. Amino acid sequence: CASSISSDRPNTEAFF. Full variable domain (rest looked up from reference TRBV19 and TRBJ1-1): DGGITQSPKYLFRKEGQNVTLSCEQNLNHDAMYWYRQDPGQGLRLIYYSQIVNDFQKGDIAEGYSVSREKKESFPLTVTSAQKNPTAFYLCASSISSDRPNTEAFFGQGTRLTVV.

V and J are TRBV2 and TRBJ1-1; 9 bases match TRBD1. Germline V gene lookup returns CDR1 SNHLY and CDR2 FYNNEI. V lost 7 bases, J lost 0 bases, and 6 bases stayed unmatched. The CDR3 spans 15 residues. In DNA form, the CDR3 reads TGTGCCAGCAATCCGGGACAGGGATTGAACACTGAAGCTTTCTTT. This codes for CASNPGQGLNTEAFF.

The J gene is TRBJ2-7, the V gene TRBV9; 11 bases map to TRBD1. Germline CDR1 SGDLS, CDR2 YYNGEE. The CDR3 has 14 amino acids. V lost 3 bases and J lost 3; bases outside the gene matches: 2. CDR3 DNA sequence: TGTGCCAGCAGCGCCGGGACAGGGGGCTACGAGCAGTACTTC. The encoded protein is CASSAGTGGYEQYF.

V gene TRBV18 combines with J gene TRBJ1-5; 9 nucleotides match TRBD1. In germline, CDR1 is KGHSH, CDR2 LQKENI. Trimming removed 5 bases from V and 7 bases from J; junction bases left unmatched: 6. The CDR3 length is 14 residues. CDR3 coding DNA: TGTGCCAGCTCATCGGGACAGGGAAGGCAGCCCCAGCATTTT. Amino acids: CASSSGQGRQPQHF.

The chain couples TRBV6-5 to TRBJ2-3; 7 bases are a match to TRBD1. The CDR3 loop spans 15 amino acids. V shed 2 bases and J 4 bases; nucleotides not matched to a gene: 6. The germline V gene encodes CDR1 MNHEY and CDR2 SVGAGI. The CDR3 DNA reads as TGTGCCAGCAGTTACACAGGGGATGTCGCAGATACGCAGTATTTT. Protein sequence: CASSYTGDVADTQYF.

The chain has TRBV10-3 and TRBJ1-2; 10 bases agree with TRBD1. Germline loops: CDR1 ENHRY, CDR2 SYGVKD. The CDR3 has 14 amino acids. V shed 7 bases and J 3 bases; nucleotides not matched to a gene: 5. The chain's CDR3 is CAITRQGADYGYTF. CDR3 nucleotide sequence: TGTGCCATCACCAGACAGGGGGCGGACTATGGCTACACCTTC.

V gene TRBV5-4 combines with J gene TRBJ2-5, with 9 positions matching TRBD2. The length of the CDR3 is 16 residues. The V segment lost 4 bases and the J segment 7 bases; nucleotides outside the gene matches: 14. Looked up from germline, CDR1 is SGHNT and CDR2 is YYREEE (reference sequence). The CDR3 loop is CASSRDLGGGGGTQYF. DNA of the CDR3: TGTGCCAGCAGCCGCGATTTAGGTGGCGGGGGGGGGACCCAGTACTTC.

The chain uses TRBV11-2 and TRBJ2-7, with 9 bases matching TRBD1. Germline lookup yields CDR1 SGHAT and CDR2 FQNNGV. J was trimmed by 5 bases and V by 5 bases; bases with no gene match: 4. The CDR3 loop spans 13 amino acids. The CDR3 DNA follows: TGTGCCAGCAGCCGGACAGGGGATCACGAGCAGTACTTC. Translation: CASSRTGDHEQYF.

This chain links TRBV12-3 or TRBV12-4 with TRBJ2-5; 7 nucleotides agree with TRBD2. The CDR3 loop spans 13 amino acids. Trimming took 6 bases from V and 4 from J; bases not matched to a gene: 5. In DNA form, the CDR3 reads TGTGCCAGCAGGGGCGGGGGAGGAGAGACCCAGTACTTC. Its translation is CASRGGGGETQYF.

V and J are TRBV6-1 and TRBJ1-4; no clear D gene. With 0 bases removed from V and 4 bases from J, the gap between germline ends came to 12 bases. The CDR3 consists of 16 residues. Looked up from germline, CDR1 is MNHNS and CDR2 is SASEGT. The DNA of the CDR3 is TGTGCCAGCAGTGAAGCGCTTCGGCGGGATAATGAAAAACTGTTTTTT. Amino acids: CASSEALRRDNEKLFF.

CDR3 amino acids: CASSFRDRGTGYTF. For the CDR3, the DNA is TGTGCCAGCAGTTTCCGGGACAGGGGAACTGGCTACACCTTC. The chain uses TRBV27 and TRBJ1-2; 10 bases match TRBD1. The germline gives CDR1 MNHEY, CDR2 SMNVEV (reference sequence). Trimming removed 3 bases from V and 7 bases from J; junction bases left unmatched: 5. The CDR3 is 14 residues long.

The rearrangement uses TRBV9 and TRBJ1-2; 8 bases are shared with TRBD1. The V and J ends lost 4 bases and 4 bases, in that order; junction bases with no gene match: 12. The CDR3 runs 16 residues. The germline V gene encodes CDR1 SGDLS and CDR2 YYNGEE. The CDR3 spells CASSSPRTGLGYGYTF. In DNA form, the CDR3 reads TGTGCCAGCAGCTCACCTCGGACAGGGCTTGGCTATGGCTACACCTTC.